The T cell receptor (beta chain) under discussion was sequenced for a study of Ad26.COV2.S vaccination and SARS-CoV-2 variants. Treatment noted: 15 to 20 received Ad26.COV2.S at low or high dose, single or two shots; about 5 received placebo; per-sample allocation not given. Day 63 after the first vaccine or placebo injection was the time point for sampling. Losses at the gene ends were 4 bases for V and 5 bases for J; bases not matched to a gene: 12. Germline V lookup: CDR1 SEHNR, CDR2 FQNEAQ (reference sequence). The CDR3 spans 17 residues. Data came from immunoSEQ multiplex PCR; TCRdb stores just in-frame clones and leaves some out. The sample shows some 520,000 clones, about 83% of them seen only once.

The sequencing here drew on peripheral blood, taken in a trial of Ad26.COV2.S vaccine versus placebo. The chain employs TRBV7-9 and TRBJ2-1; 9 nucleotides match TRBD2. This TCR came from a person between 18 and 65 years old who received the Ad26.COV2.S COVID-19 vaccine or a placebo. The CDR3: CASSSLTAGGRNNEQFF. The CDR3 DNA is TGTGCCAGCAGCTCACTAACGGCGGGAGGGAGGAACAATGAGCAGTTCTTC.